What follows is one T cell receptor (beta chain) and its context. What it binds is unknown. Donors, without exception, were Caucasian adults residing in Nashville, Tennessee. Here immunoSEQ multiplex PCR was the method, and the copy in TCRdb shows in-frame clones only, minus some. The data contain some 980,000 clones, 70% to 85% of them singletons. These data originate in a study of shared clonotypes between healthy human individuals. Study details: Donors consisted of two women and a few men between 18 and 49. Three plates each covered CD4 naive and memory; CD8 naive two, CD8 memory one. The study, taken as a whole, reports: A limitation of the genetic and exposure-history diversity represented arose from few donors.

Germline V gene data show CDR1 as GTSNPN and CDR2 as SVGIG (reference sequence). Deletions cut 0 bases from V and 5 bases from J, with 11 bases between. The CDR3 is made up of 13 amino acids. The receptor's source is a man younger than 35 in good health. V is TRBV30 and J is TRBJ2-7; possibly TRBD2 for D (5 bases). Material: memory CD4+ T cells sorted from blood. Subset defined: CD45RA-negative fraction. The CDR3 spells CAWSVGNRNEQYF. The DNA of the CDR3 is TGTGCCTGGAGTGTCGGGAATCGAAACGAGCAGTACTTC. The full variable domain, its missing parts supplied by reference TRBV30 and TRBJ2-7, is SQTIHQWPATLVQPVGSPLSLECTVEGTSNPNLYWYRQAAGRGLQLLFYSVGIGQISSEVPQNLSASRPQDRQFILSSKKLLLSDSGFYLCAWSVGNRNEQYFGPGTRLTVT.